The entry that follows covers one TCR beta chain sequence. A sample-barcoded 5' primer and a J-beta primer mix were used in a second PCR of about 6 to 12 cycles. Each of the cDNA molecules was tagged by a template-switch adaptor with 12 random nucleotides. TCRdb called the 5' RACE reads again in MiXCR, with one record for every CDR3 protein. The sample shows hundreds of thousands of distinct CDR3 sequences, about 51% of them seen only once. These data are taken from a study of blood T cells in healthy people across ages. The CDR3 extends over 14 amino acids. V was cut by 4 bases and J by 10 bases, with 20 bases left in between. Germline CDR1 is SGHRS and CDR2 is YFSETQ.

The V gene is TRBV5-1, the J gene TRBJ1-1; tentative D call: TRBD1 (6 bases). The source is a woman older than 75 in good health. Sequencing used blood. CDR3 in DNA: TGCGCCAGCAGCATACCCACAGGGCGGGGAACAGCTTTCTTT. Its translation: CASSIPTGRGTAFF.